Each of the 14 T cell receptor beta chains below was sequenced from the same sample in a study of T cell repertoires in cytomegalovirus infection. MiXCR, run by TCRdb on the reads, gives a single entry per CDR3 protein. In the table there are nearly 650,000 distinct CDR3 sequences, 20% to 25% of which are singletons. Sequencing was carried out using CD8+ T cells from PBMCs. These receptors came from a human donor in good health (CMV status not recorded). Some clones in this sample may be carry-over from other donors' samples.

V and J are TRBV28 and TRBJ2-5; the match to TRBD1 covers 8 bases. Germline V lookup: CDR1 MDHEN, CDR2 SYDVKM. Trimming cost V 5 bases and J 3 bases; bases outside gene matches: 5. This CDR3 is built from 14 residues. This CDR3 reads CASSIRQGKETQYF. CDR3 coding DNA: TGTGCCAGCAGTATCCGACAGGGGAAAGAGACCCAGTACTTC.

Ten or more counts support this clonotype. The CDR3 reads CASSLEVDTEAFF. DNA for the CDR3: TGTGCCAGCAGCTTGGAAGTCGACACTGAAGCTTTCTTT. V and J are TRBV7-2 and TRBJ1-1; no definite D call. Between the trimmed V and J ends, which lost 3 bases and 3 bases, there was a span of 8 bases. The CDR3 runs to 13 residues. Germline V lookup: CDR1 SGHTA, CDR2 FQGNSA.

This clonotype was found many times. This chain joins TRBV12-3 or TRBV12-4 and TRBJ2-2; D is unclear. The CDR3 length is 12 residues. V lost 8 bases and J lost 8, with 12 bases in between. The CDR3 is CASLSGRGELFF. CDR3 in DNA: TGTGCCAGCCTCTCTGGGCGGGGGGAGCTGTTTTTT.

This clonotype was seen a few times. This chain joins TRBV19 and TRBJ1-1; no firm D call. Trimming left V 3 bases short and J 6 bases short, with 11 bases between. CDR1 LNHDA and CDR2 SQIVND come from the germline V gene (reference sequence). CDR3 length: 13 amino acids. The CDR3 bases are TGTGCCAGTAGTATTGTTAGCGTTGCTGAAGCTTTCTTT. Translation: CASSIVSVAEAFF.

In this sample, this clonotype turned up many times. The rearrangement links TRBV7-2 to TRBJ2-5; D is ambiguous. The V and J ends lost 3 bases and 4 bases respectively, with 6 bases between them. Germline CDR1 reads SGHTA; CDR2 reads FQGNSA. The CDR3 has 12 amino acids. The CDR3 loop is CASSFWGETQYF. CDR3 bases: TGTGCCAGCAGCTTCTGGGGAGAGACCCAGTACTTC.

This clonotype was counted between two and nine times. The rearrangement joins TRBV24-1 to TRBJ2-7; 8 bases map to TRBD1. The CDR3 has 16 amino acids. Germline values: CDR1 KGHDR, CDR2 SFDVKD. J was trimmed by 4 bases and V by 5 bases; bases with no gene match: 12. The CDR3 DNA reads TGTGCCACCAGTGCGAGACGACAGGGGAAAGAGTACGAGCAGTACGTC. It translates to CATSARRQGKEYEQYV.

This clonotype was seen ten or more times. The rearrangement joins TRBV7-9 to TRBJ1-2; 7 positions agree with TRBD1. The germline V gene has CDR1 SEHNR and CDR2 FQNEAQ (reference sequence). This CDR3 has 15 residues. The V gene end was trimmed by 8 bases and the J gene end by 7 bases; junction bases not matched to a gene: 16. The CDR3 sequence is CASRSSGGMERGYTF. The CDR3 nucleotides are TGTGCCAGCCGTTCTTCAGGGGGAATGGAACGTGGCTACACCTTC.

The V and J genes are TRBV14 and TRBJ2-2; 7 positions agree with TRBD1. Trimming at V came to 3 bases and at J to 5 bases, leaving 6 bases not matched to a gene. The V gene's germline CDR1 is SGHDN and CDR2 FVKESK. The CDR3 is 15 residues long. Written as DNA, the CDR3 is TGTGCCAGCAGCCAGATGACAGGGTGGACCGGGGAGCTGTTTTTT. Translating gives CASSQMTGWTGELFF. The whole variable domain, remainder taken from reference TRBV14 and TRBJ2-2, is EAGVTQFPSHSVIEKGQTVTLRCDPISGHDNLYWYRRVMGKEIKFLLHFVKESKQDESGMPNNRFLAERTGGTYSTLKVQPAELEDSGVYFCASSQMTGWTGELFFGEGSRLTVL.

This clonotype was seen only a few times. This chain connects TRBV28 to TRBJ1-2, with 7 bases fitting TRBD1. Germline values: CDR1 MDHEN, CDR2 SYDVKM. The trim removed 5 bases at V and 4 bases at J, leaving 7 bases unmatched. This CDR3 region has 14 residues. CDR3 DNA sequence: TGTGCCAGCAGTCCACTACAGGGGTCCTATGGCTACACCTTC. This translates into CASSPLQGSYGYTF.

This clonotype has more than one count but fewer than ten. The rearrangement links TRBV14 to TRBJ2-3, with 8 bases identical to TRBD2. The CDR3 runs to 15 residues. V was clipped by 3 bases and J by 0 bases; unmatched bases: 2. Per germline, CDR1 SGHDN and CDR2 FVKESK. The chain's CDR3 is CASSQWTSSTDTQYF. In nucleotides, the CDR3 is TGTGCCAGCAGCCAGTGGACTAGCAGCACAGATACGCAGTATTTT.

V is TRBV28 and J is TRBJ2-1; TRBD2 matches at 13 bases. Germline CDR1 is MDHEN and CDR2 is SYDVKM. The CDR3 spans 15 residues. With 4 bases clipped from V and 8 bases from J, the junction kept 5 bases outside the gene matches. This CDR3 is CASSSTSGGVYEQFF. In DNA form, the CDR3 reads TGTGCCAGCAGTTCAACTAGCGGGGGGGTTTATGAGCAGTTCTTC. The full variable domain, rest sourced from reference TRBV28 and TRBJ2-1, is DVKVTQSSRYLVKRTGEKVFLECVQDMDHENMFWYRQDPGLGLRLIYFSYDVKMKEKGDIPEGYSVSREKKERFSLILESASTNQTSMYLCASSSTSGGVYEQFFGPGTRLTVL.

This clonotype was detected only a few times. The chain combines TRBV7-9 with TRBJ2-7; perhaps D is TRBD1 or TRBD2 (5 bases each). Germline V gene sequence: CDR1 SEHNR, CDR2 FQNEAQ (reference sequence). The CDR3 sequence is 15 residues long. The V gene lost 4 bases and the J gene lost 3 bases, with 16 bases spanning the gap. The CDR3 nucleotides are TGTGCCAGCAGCTCAGTTTCCGGGACGGTCTACGAGCAGTACTTC. It codes for CASSSVSGTVYEQYF.

J is TRBJ2-3 and V is TRBV25-1; D unresolved. Germline V gene lookup returns CDR1 MGHDK and CDR2 SYGVNS. Trimming removed 1 base from V and 4 bases from J, with 6 bases in between. This CDR3 has 13 residues. The CDR3 coding sequence is TGTGCCAGCAGTGAATCGATGGCAGATACGCAGTATTTT. It codes for CASSESMADTQYF.

This chain joins TRBV7-9 and TRBJ2-5; tentatively, D is TRBD1 (6 bases). This CDR3 is built from 15 residues. Trimming took off 4 bases at V and 4 bases at J, with 16 bases between the two ends. The germline V gene encodes CDR1 SEHNR and CDR2 FQNEAQ (reference sequence). This CDR3 is CASSSTNSGAETQYF. In DNA, the CDR3 is TGTGCCAGCAGCTCAACAAATTCAGGGGCAGAGACCCAGTACTTC.